This TCR beta chain was found in a study of blood T cell repertoires in COVID-19. As for the study in general: Italy, Spain and the United States were the sources of the convalescent and acute COVID-19 samples. The cDNA or gDNA used as material had been derived from T cells, B-cell-depleted T cells, or PBMCs.

Authors' data handling: Amplification of reference gene primers provided the estimated nucleated cell counts. Libraries were prepared by immunoSEQ multiplex PCR; TCRdb keeps only in-frame clonotypes and omits some of them. V and J calls and clone size follow that table, whereas D and trimming were derived from the DNA. The sample yields 100,000 to 120,000 clones, about 86% seen once. Sequencing input: peripheral blood. The TCR sequence derives from an elderly man with acute or convalescent COVID-19.

CDR3 sequence: CASGLPPGTRDHNEQFF. The CDR3 DNA follows: TGTGCTAGTGGTTTGCCCCCCGGGACAAGGGATCACAATGAGCAGTTCTTC. The gene calls are TRBV12-5 and TRBJ2-1, with D possibly being TRBD1 (6 bases). Germline V gene data show CDR1 as LGHNT and CDR2 as FRNRAP. V was cut by 2 bases and J by 5 bases, with 19 bases left in between. The CDR3 is 17 amino acids.